Reported below is one TCR beta chain. Germline CDR1 and CDR2: PRHDT and FYEKMQ (reference sequence). V lost 4 bases and J lost 5; bases outside the gene matches: 13. CDR3 length: 16 residues. Repertoires were generated with immunoSEQ multiplex PCR, while TCRdb's copy carries only in-frame clones and drops some. The sample shows approximately 720,000 clones, 92% of them seen only once. The sample comes from a study of shared clonotypes between healthy human individuals. Study-wide background: The study drew on two women and a few men aged 18 to 49 as donors.

Positively selected for CCR7, the CD45RO-negative cells used as naive CD8 cells excluded terminally differentiated effector memory CD45RA+ cells. Sequenced input: naive CD8+ T cells sorted from blood. The chain has TRBV13 and TRBJ2-5; 7 nucleotides align to TRBD2. The TCR sequence derives from a man under 40 in good health. This chain's CDR3 is CASSSTGSTSAETQYF. The CDR3, as DNA: TGTGCCAGCAGCTCCACCGGCTCAACTAGCGCGGAGACCCAGTACTTC.